Listed here is a single T cell receptor beta chain. Its antigen is still unknown. This CDR3 comprises 13 residues. V was cut by 7 bases and J by 6 bases, with 16 bases left in between. Germline loops: CDR1 MDHEN, CDR2 SYDVKM. The entry originates in a study of cytomegalovirus exposure and HLA in healthy donors. Study summary: A later analysis reported the 120 validation repertoires used the same platform as the 500 to 800 first-cohort repertoires.

Findings and caveats of the study: Cytomegalovirus association was listed for approximately 160 TCR beta chains. Cytomegalovirus status, reportedly, was diagnosed with high specificity and sensitivity by the classifier. The tendency of first-cohort TCR clusters to co-occur in the 100 to 150 validation repertoires emerged from a later analysis.

Generated by immunoSEQ multiplex PCR, the TCRdb table keeps only in-frame clones and is missing some. The table records 100,000 or so clones, 86% of them present only once. The chain couples TRBV28 to TRBJ2-7; tentatively, D is TRBD2 (7 bases). Input material: PBMCs. The clonotype was recovered from a woman younger than 30 in good health and CMV-seropositive. The CDR3 DNA is TGTGCCAGCACCGATGGGGGGGGGCGCGAGCAGTACTTC. Translation gives CASTDGGGREQYF.